Below, 15 T cell receptor beta chains from the same sample are listed, as sequenced in a study of blood T cell repertoires in COVID-19 (dated by TCRdb to the early 2020s). The library was produced with the immunoSEQ multiplex PCR assay. What TCRdb holds here is the immuneACCESS table cut down to in-frame rearrangements. Part of the clones is not present; checked against another copy, under half of the missing clones reflect an unresolved V gene, and the others are unexplained. The sample records 250,000 to 300,000 clones, around 90% of which are singletons. The top ten hold roughly 5.9% of the sample. The sequenced sample consisted of peripheral blood. The receptors come from a woman aged 50 to 60 with COVID-19, enrolled during active disease.

The CDR3 spells CASRDSPTGELFF. DNA for the CDR3: TGTGCCAGTAGGGACAGTCCCACCGGGGAGCTGTTTTTT. The rearrangement links TRBV19 to TRBJ2-2; weak D call: TRBD1 (6 bases). The length of the CDR3 is 13 residues. Per the germline V gene, CDR1 is LNHDA and CDR2 is SQIVND (reference sequence). Trimming left V 6 bases short and J 4 bases short, with 9 bases between.

The chain recombines TRBV24-1 with TRBJ2-1; 13 bases are a match to TRBD2. This CDR3 is 15 amino acids long. The V gene's germline CDR1 is KGHDR and CDR2 SFDVKD. Unmatched junction bases numbered 2, after V lost 3 bases and J lost 7 bases. CDR3 region: CATSDVTSGRNEQFF. CDR3 DNA: TGTGCCACCAGTGATGTGACTAGCGGGAGGAATGAGCAGTTCTTC.

Here the CDR3 DNA reads TGTGCCAGCAGCTTGAGGCGGACCAGGGGGGATACGCAGTATTTT. Residues: CASSLRRTRGDTQYF. The chain combines TRBV7-2 with TRBJ2-3, with TRBD1 identical over 7 bases. V lost 3 bases, J lost 6 bases, and 9 bases stayed unmatched. Germline V gene data show CDR1 as SGHTA and CDR2 as FQGNSA. The CDR3 totals 15 residues. The full variable domain, with the rest looked up from reference TRBV7-2 and TRBJ2-3, is GAGVSQSPSNKVTEKGKDVELRCDPISGHTALYWYRQSLGQGLEFLIYFQGNSAPDKSGLPSDRFSAERTGGSVSTLTIQRTQQEDSAVYLCASSLRRTRGDTQYFGPGTRLTVL.

J is TRBJ2-1 and V is TRBV11-1; D unresolved. Germline-derived CDR1 and CDR2 are SGHAT and FQDESV (reference sequence). The CDR3 covers 13 residues. Trimming pared 1 base from V and 4 bases from J, leaving 5 bases between. DNA for the CDR3: TGTGCCAGCAGCTTAGGGCATTACAATGAGCAGTTCTTC. Protein: CASSLGHYNEQFF.

The CDR3 here is CASSHRGLEYGYTF. CDR3 DNA: TGTGCCAGCAGCCACAGGGGGCTAGAGTATGGCTACACCTTC. This rearrangement joins TRBV3-1 (or the pseudogene TRBV3-2) to TRBJ1-2, with 8 bases aligning to TRBD1. Trimming took 3 bases from V and 5 from J; bases not matched to a gene: 5. The CDR3 length is 14 residues. The V gene's germline CDR1 is LGHDT and CDR2 YNNKEL (reference sequence).

V is TRBV7-9 and J is TRBJ1-4; 7 nucleotides agree with TRBD1. Losses at the gene ends were 5 bases for V and 6 bases for J; bases not matched to a gene: 6. The CDR3 spans 14 residues. Germline loops: CDR1 SEHNR, CDR2 FQNEAQ (reference sequence). This CDR3 reads CASSVTGTYEKLFF. In DNA form, the CDR3 reads TGTGCCAGCAGCGTGACAGGGACGTATGAAAAACTGTTTTTT.

The chain combines TRBV5-6 with TRBJ1-2, with no clear D. Germline V gene lookup returns CDR1 SGHDT and CDR2 YYEEEE. The CDR3 totals 16 residues. V was pared by 1 base and J by 4 bases, with 17 bases between. CDR3 coding DNA: TGTGCCAGCAGCTTGTATTTTCGTGACTCTATCTATGGCTACACCTTC. Protein product: CASSLYFRDSIYGYTF. Using reference TRBV5-6 and TRBJ1-2 for the parts outside the CDR3, the full variable domain is DAGVTQSPTHLIKTRGQQVTLRCSPKSGHDTVSWYQQALGQGPQFIFQYYEEEERQRGNFPDRFSGHQFPNYSSELNVNALLLGDSALYLCASSLYFRDSIYGYTFGSGTRLTVV.

The gene calls are TRBV3-1 (or the pseudogene TRBV3-2) and TRBJ1-2; D may be TRBD1 (6 bases). The V end was cut by 3 bases, the J end by 10 bases, with 12 bases between. Germline values: CDR1 LGHDT, CDR2 YNNKEL (reference sequence). There are 12 residues in the CDR3. In DNA form, the CDR3 reads TGTGCCAGCAGCCACCTGAACAGGGCCTACACCTTC. Its translation is CASSHLNRAYTF.

This clone has only one observation. The CDR3 loop is CASSPRGTGGGGEQYF. Written as DNA, the CDR3 is TGTGCCAGCAGTCCTAGGGGGACGGGGGGCGGAGGGGAGCAGTACTTC. The V and J genes are TRBV6-6 and TRBJ2-7, with D perhaps TRBD2 (7 bases). CDR3 size: 16 residues. Germline CDR1 MNHNY, CDR2 SVGAGI (reference sequence). V lost 5 bases to trimming and J lost 7 bases, with 24 bases between them.

The chain combines TRBV2 with TRBJ1-2, with a possible D match to TRBD1 (6 bases). The V gene lost 4 bases and the J gene lost 2 bases, with 14 bases spanning the gap. CDR1 and CDR2 from the germline V gene are SNHLY and FYNNEI. CDR3 length: 15 amino acids. The CDR3 protein is CASSASGARNYGYTF. For the CDR3, the DNA is TGTGCCAGCAGTGCTTCAGGGGCTCGAAACTATGGCTACACCTTC.

The gene calls are TRBV6-5 and TRBJ1-2; tentatively, D is TRBD1 (5 bases). The CDR3 totals 15 residues. V lost 6 bases to trimming and J lost 0 bases, with 14 bases between them. Per the germline V gene, CDR1 is MNHEY and CDR2 is SVGAGI. CDR3 region: CASSFLDKANYGYTF. In DNA form, the CDR3 reads TGTGCCAGCAGCTTTTTGGACAAAGCTAACTATGGCTACACCTTC.

This chain joins TRBV9 and TRBJ2-3; no reliable D call. The CDR3 consists of 15 residues. Looked up from germline, CDR1 is SGDLS and CDR2 is YYNGEE. The ends were cut back, 4 bases at V and 0 bases at J, with 12 bases in the middle. CDR3 sequence reads: CASSPNPTSTDTQYF. For the CDR3, the DNA is TGTGCCAGCAGCCCCAACCCCACAAGCACAGATACGCAGTATTTT.

V is TRBV6-5 and J is TRBJ2-7; 12 positions agree with TRBD2. The J segment lost 5 bases and the V segment lost 2 bases, leaving 4 bases of the junction unmatched. The CDR3 extends over 15 amino acids. CDR1 and CDR2 from the germline V gene are MNHEY and SVGAGI. The CDR3 bases are TGTGCCAGCAGTTACCCTAGCGGGAGGGCCGACGAGCAGTACTTC. Encoded protein: CASSYPSGRADEQYF.

The chain has TRBV27 and TRBJ2-7, with no clear D. Germline V gives CDR1 MNHEY, CDR2 SMNVEV (reference sequence). V gave up 3 bases and J gave up 6 bases, with 9 bases separating them. The CDR3 is made up of 12 amino acids. The CDR3 loop is CASSFHTGEQYF. CDR3 nucleotides: TGTGCCAGCAGTTTTCACACGGGCGAGCAGTACTTC.

The V gene is TRBV5-1, the J gene TRBJ2-5; TRBD1 aligns across 9 bases. Germline CDR1 reads SGHRS; CDR2 reads YFSETQ. The CDR3 spans 15 residues. Trimming at V came to 5 bases and at J to 3 bases, leaving 8 bases not matched to a gene. The DNA of the CDR3 is TGCGCCAGCAGAGTAACAGGGGGCCTAGAAGAGACCCAGTACTTC. This encodes CASRVTGGLEETQYF.